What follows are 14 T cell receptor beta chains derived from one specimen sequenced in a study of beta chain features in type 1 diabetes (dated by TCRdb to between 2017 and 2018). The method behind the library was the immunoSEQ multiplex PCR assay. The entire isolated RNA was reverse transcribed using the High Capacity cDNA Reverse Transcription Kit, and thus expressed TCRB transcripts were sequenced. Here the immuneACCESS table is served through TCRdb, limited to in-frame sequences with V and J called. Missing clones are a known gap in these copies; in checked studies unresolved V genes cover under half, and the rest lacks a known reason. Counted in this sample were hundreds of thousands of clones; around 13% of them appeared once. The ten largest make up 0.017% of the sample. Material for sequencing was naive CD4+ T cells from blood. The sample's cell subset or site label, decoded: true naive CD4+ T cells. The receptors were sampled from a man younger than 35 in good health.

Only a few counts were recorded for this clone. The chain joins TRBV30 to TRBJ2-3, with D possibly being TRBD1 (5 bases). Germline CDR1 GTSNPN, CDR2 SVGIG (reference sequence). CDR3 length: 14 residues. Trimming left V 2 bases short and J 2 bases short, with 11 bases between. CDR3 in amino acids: CAWSNQGNTDTQYF. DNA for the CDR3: TGTGCCTGGAGTAATCAGGGCAACACAGATACGCAGTATTTT.

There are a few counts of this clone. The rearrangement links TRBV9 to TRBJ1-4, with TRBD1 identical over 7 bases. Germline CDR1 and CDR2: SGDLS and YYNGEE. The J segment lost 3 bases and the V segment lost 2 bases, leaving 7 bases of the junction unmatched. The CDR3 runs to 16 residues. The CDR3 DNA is TGTGCCAGCAGCGTCCAGACAGGGCTTGCTAATGAAAAACTGTTTTTT. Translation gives CASSVQTGLANEKLFF.

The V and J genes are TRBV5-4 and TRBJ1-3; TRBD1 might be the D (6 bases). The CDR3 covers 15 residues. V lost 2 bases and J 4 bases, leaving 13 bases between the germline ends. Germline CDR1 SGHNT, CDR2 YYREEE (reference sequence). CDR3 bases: TGTGCCAGCAGCTTTGGGGCAGGGGAAGGAAACACCATATATTTT. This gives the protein CASSFGAGEGNTIYF.

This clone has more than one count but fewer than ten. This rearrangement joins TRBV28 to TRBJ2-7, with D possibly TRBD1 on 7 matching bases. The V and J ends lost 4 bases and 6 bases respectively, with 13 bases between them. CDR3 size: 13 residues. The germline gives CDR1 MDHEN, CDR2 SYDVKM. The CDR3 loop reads CASSWGRGAEQYF. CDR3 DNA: TGTGCCAGCAGTTGGGGCAGGGGGGCCGAGCAGTACTTC.

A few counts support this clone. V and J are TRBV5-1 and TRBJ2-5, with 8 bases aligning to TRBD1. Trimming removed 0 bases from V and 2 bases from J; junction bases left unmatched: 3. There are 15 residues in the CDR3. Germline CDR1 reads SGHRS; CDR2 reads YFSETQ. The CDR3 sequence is CASSLDGQGQETQYF. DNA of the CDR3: TGCGCCAGCAGCTTGGATGGACAGGGACAAGAGACCCAGTACTTC.

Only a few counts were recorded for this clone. The CDR3 here is CASSEALQNEQFF. The CDR3 coding sequence is TGTGCCAGCAGTGAAGCGCTTCAGAATGAGCAGTTCTTC. The rearrangement links TRBV2 to TRBJ2-1; D remains ambiguous. The germline gives CDR1 SNHLY, CDR2 FYNNEI. CDR3 length: 13 amino acids. Deletions cut 0 bases from V and 7 bases from J, with 7 bases between.

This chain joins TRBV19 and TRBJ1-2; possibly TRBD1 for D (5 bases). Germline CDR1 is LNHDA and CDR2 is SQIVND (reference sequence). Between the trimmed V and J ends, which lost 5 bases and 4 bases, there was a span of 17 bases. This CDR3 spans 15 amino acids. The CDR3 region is CASSPQIDSIYGYTF. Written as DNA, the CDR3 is TGTGCCAGTAGTCCACAAATCGACAGCATCTATGGCTACACCTTC. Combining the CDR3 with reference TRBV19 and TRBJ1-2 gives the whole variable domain DGGITQSPKYLFRKEGQNVTLSCEQNLNHDAMYWYRQDPGQGLRLIYYSQIVNDFQKGDIAEGYSVSREKKESFPLTVTSAQKNPTAFYLCASSPQIDSIYGYTFGSGTRLTVV.

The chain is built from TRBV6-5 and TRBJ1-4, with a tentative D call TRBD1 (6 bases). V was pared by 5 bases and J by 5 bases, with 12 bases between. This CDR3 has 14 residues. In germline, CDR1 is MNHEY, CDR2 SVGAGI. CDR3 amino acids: CASSLDRRNEKLFF. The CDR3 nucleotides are TGTGCCAGCAGTCTGGACAGAAGAAATGAAAAACTGTTTTTT.

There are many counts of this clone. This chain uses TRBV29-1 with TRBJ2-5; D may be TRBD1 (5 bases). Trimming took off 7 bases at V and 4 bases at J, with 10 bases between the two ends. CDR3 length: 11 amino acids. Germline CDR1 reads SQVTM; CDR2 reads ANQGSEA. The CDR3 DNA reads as TGCAGCGGACAGCTAGGAGAGACCCAGTACTTC. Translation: CSGQLGETQYF.

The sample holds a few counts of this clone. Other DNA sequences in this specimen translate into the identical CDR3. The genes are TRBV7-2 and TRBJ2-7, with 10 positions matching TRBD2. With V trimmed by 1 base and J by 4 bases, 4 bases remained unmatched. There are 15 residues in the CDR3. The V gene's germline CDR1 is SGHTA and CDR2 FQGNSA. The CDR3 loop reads CASSLGLAGAYEQYF. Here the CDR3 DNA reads TGTGCCAGCAGCTTAGGGCTAGCGGGAGCGTACGAGCAGTACTTC. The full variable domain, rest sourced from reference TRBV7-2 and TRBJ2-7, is GAGVSQSPSNKVTEKGKDVELRCDPISGHTALYWYRQSLGQGLEFLIYFQGNSAPDKSGLPSDRFSAERTGGSVSTLTIQRTQQEDSAVYLCASSLGLAGAYEQYFGPGTRLTVT.

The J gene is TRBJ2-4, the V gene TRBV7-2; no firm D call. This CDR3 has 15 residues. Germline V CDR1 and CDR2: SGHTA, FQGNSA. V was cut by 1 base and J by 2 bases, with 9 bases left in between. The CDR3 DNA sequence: TGTGCCAGCAGCTTAGGGGCCAGTACCAAAAACATTCAGTACTTC. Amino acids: CASSLGASTKNIQYF.

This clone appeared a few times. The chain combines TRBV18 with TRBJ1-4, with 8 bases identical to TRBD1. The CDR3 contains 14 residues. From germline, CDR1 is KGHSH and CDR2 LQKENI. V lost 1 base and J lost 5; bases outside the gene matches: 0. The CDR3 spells CASSPRDRNEKLFF. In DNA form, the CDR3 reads TGTGCCAGCTCACCACGGGACAGGAATGAAAAACTGTTTTTT. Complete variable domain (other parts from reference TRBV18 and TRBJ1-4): NAGVMQNPRHLVRRRGQEARLRCSPMKGHSHVYWYRQLPEEGLKFMVYLQKENIIDESGMPKERFSAEFPKEGPSILRIQQVVRGDSAAYFCASSPRDRNEKLFFGSGTQLSVL.

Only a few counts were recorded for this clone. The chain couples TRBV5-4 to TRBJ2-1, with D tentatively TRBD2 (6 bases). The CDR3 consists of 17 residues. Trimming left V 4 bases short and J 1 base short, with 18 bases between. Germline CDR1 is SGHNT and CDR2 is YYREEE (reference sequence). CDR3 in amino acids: CASSRGAFGVSYNEQFF. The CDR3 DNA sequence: TGTGCCAGCAGCCGCGGGGCCTTCGGGGTTTCCTACAATGAGCAGTTCTTC.

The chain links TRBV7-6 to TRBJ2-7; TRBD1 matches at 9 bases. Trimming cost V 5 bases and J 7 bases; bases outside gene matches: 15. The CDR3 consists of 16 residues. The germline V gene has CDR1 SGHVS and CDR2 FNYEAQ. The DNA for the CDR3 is TGTGCCAGCAGCCGAAACAGGGGGCGCGGTTCGAGGGAGCAGTACTTC. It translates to CASSRNRGRGSREQYF.